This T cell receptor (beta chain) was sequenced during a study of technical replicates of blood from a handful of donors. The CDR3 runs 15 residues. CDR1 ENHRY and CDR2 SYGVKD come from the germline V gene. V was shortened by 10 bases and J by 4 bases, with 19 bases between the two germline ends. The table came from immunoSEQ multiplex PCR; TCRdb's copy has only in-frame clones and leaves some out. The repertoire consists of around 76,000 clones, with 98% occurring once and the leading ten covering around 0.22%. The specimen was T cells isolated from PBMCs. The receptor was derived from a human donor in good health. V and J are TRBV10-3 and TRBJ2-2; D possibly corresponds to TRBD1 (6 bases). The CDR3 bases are TGTGCCAGTGCACAGGGTCAAGGGGGCACCGGGGAGCTGTTTTTT. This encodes CASAQGQGGTGELFF.